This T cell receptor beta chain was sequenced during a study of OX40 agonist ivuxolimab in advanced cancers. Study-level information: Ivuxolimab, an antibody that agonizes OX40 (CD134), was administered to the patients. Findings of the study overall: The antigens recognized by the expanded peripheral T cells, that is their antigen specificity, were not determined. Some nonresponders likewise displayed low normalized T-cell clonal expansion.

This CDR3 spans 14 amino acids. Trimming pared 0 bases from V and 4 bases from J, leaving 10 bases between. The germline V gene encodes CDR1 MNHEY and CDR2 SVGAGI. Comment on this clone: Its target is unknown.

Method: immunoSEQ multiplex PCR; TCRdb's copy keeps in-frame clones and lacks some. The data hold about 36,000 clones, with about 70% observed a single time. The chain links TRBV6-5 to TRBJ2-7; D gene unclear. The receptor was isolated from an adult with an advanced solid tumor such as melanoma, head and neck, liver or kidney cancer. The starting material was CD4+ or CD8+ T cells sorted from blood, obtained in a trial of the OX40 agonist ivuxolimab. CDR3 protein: CASSYSPAGYEQYF. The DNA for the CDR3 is TGTGCCAGCAGTTACTCCCCTGCCGGGTACGAGCAGTACTTC.